Sequencing of this TCR beta chain was carried out in a study of T cells after yellow fever vaccination (dated by TCRdb to about 2019). Background on the whole study: The SMART-Seq v4 Ultra Low Input RNA kit was used to prepare libraries from fractions with low cell numbers. Bulk TCR alpha and beta repertoires were sequenced longitudinally to track T-cell clones before and after primary and booster YFV17D yellow fever vaccination. Two healthy male donors made up the cohort, one aged 18 to 30 years and the other aged 30 to 39 years. Bulk PBMC replicates and cell subsets were isolated from blood drawn at multiple timepoints before and after both primary and secondary immunization.

Study-level results and caveats: A small fraction of clonotypes appeared in both the CD4 and CD8 compartments, likely as a result of convergent recombination. The secondary T-cell response was found to be weaker but faster than the primary response, with a peak reached on day 5 rather than on day 15. Because abundant contaminating clonotypes from the bulk population could be contained in FACS-sorted repertoires, computational filtering was required. Because the study included only a couple of donors, the extent to which the findings can be generalized is limited. Most clones expanded after primary vaccination were re-detected after the booster (96% of CD4 and about nine tenths of CD8), suggesting broad memory maintenance.

Read against the paper, the sample's treatment or condition label means: live attenuated yellow fever vaccine strain. At each blood-draw timepoint, two biological replicates of bulk PBMCs were obtained. PBMCs were isolated from peripheral blood using a standard Ficoll-Paque protocol. TriZol was used to extract RNA from bulk PBMCs, CD4 and CD8 fractions, and dextramer-positive and dextramer-negative fractions. Synthesis of TCR cDNA relied on 5'RACE template switching, a step that introduced a universal primer site along with unique molecular identifiers. Priming for cDNA synthesis came from both the TCR alpha and TCR beta constant segments. Libraries were amplified in two PCR steps, with sample barcodes and sequencing adapters added in the second step. Sequencing of libraries was performed on Illumina HiSeq 2500 (2x100 bp) or NovaSeq (2x150 bp). The paper's processing steps were these. Reads were demultiplexed and collapsed into UMI consensus sequences with MIGEC, and V(D)J alignment was performed with MiXCR. Vaccine-responding clonotypes were identified with edgeR using replicate PBMC samples, with FDR below 0.01 and a log2 fold change above 5 up to day 15 being required. CD4 or CD8 identity was assigned to each bulk clonotype according to whether the clonotype was present at higher abundance in the sequenced CD4 repertoire or the sequenced CD8 repertoire. TCRdb took the public reads, trimmed them with fastp at Q25, ran MiXCR for clone calling and kept in-frame beta chains. Rows are combined by CDR3 protein, so each entry shows the most common genes and DNA. These V and J calls derive from TCRdb rather than the authors' analysis. The sample contains 400,000 to 650,000 distinct CDR3 sequences, around a fifth of them found a single time. The ten largest clones capture about a sixth of the sample.

This clonotype turned up a few times. Its specific antigen is unknown. No qualities accompany the bases; no much larger clone lies one base away. V drops 1 base and J drops 6 bases, leaving 13 bases in between. CDR1 and CDR2 are drawn from the germline V gene: LGHNA, YNFKEQ. From the cysteine up to the phenylalanine, the CDR3 has a length of 15 residues. Of all the DNA, just the CDR3 is kept, 45 bases in frame from base 1. The chain is encoded by TRBV4-2 joined to TRBJ2-1, and TRBD2 may be the D gene, going by 5 matching bases. The sequencing here drew on PBMCs, taken 21 days after the first yellow fever vaccination. The clonotype originates from a man between 18 and 35 years old who received the YFV17D yellow fever vaccine. The CDR3 protein is CASSQVETITNEQFF. The DNA sequence follows: TGTGCCAGCAGCCAAGTGGAGACTATAACCAATGAGCAGTTCTTC.